The 8 T cell receptor beta chains listed next were all sequenced from one sample in a study of cytomegalovirus exposure and HLA in healthy donors. It was with 60 Vbeta and 13 Jbeta primers that the PCR ran. Here immunoSEQ multiplex PCR was the method, and the copy in TCRdb shows in-frame clones only, minus some. This sample has about 140,000 clones, with 75% found just once. The sequenced sample consisted of PBMCs. These receptors all come from a man aged 18 to 35 in good health and CMV-seropositive.

This clone was picked up a small number of times. This chain uses TRBV5-1 with TRBJ2-1, with TRBD2 matching over 8 bases. Germline CDR1 SGHRS, CDR2 YFSETQ. CDR3 size: 15 residues. With 0 bases clipped from V and 5 bases from J, the junction kept 4 bases outside the gene matches. Written as DNA, the CDR3 is TGCGCCAGCAGCTTGGAGGGGACTAGAGACAATGAGCAGTTCTTC. Protein product: CASSLEGTRDNEQFF.

The rearrangement links TRBV5-6 to TRBJ2-7; 8 bases are shared with TRBD1. The CDR3 length is 17 residues. The V and J ends lost 2 bases and 1 base, in that order; junction bases with no gene match: 11. Germline V gene sequence: CDR1 SGHDT, CDR2 YYEEEE. CDR3 sequence: CASSFIPRGPQSYEQYF. The CDR3 bases are TGTGCCAGCAGCTTTATACCCAGGGGGCCTCAATCCTACGAGCAGTACTTC.

This clone appeared a few times. The J gene is TRBJ1-1, the V gene TRBV5-1; TRBD1 is a possible D gene (6 bases). Trimming took 1 base from V and 1 from J, leaving 11 bases between them. This CDR3 region has 15 residues. The germline V gene has CDR1 SGHRS and CDR2 YFSETQ. CDR3: CASSLSGTPNTEAFF. Written as DNA, the CDR3 is TGCGCCAGCAGCTTGTCCGGGACACCGAACACTGAAGCTTTCTTT. Together with reference TRBV5-1 and TRBJ1-1, the CDR3 gives the full variable domain: KAGVTQTPRYLIKTRGQQVTLSCSPISGHRSVSWYQQTPGQGLQFLFEYFSETQRNKGNFPGRFSGRQFSNSRSEMNVSTLELGDSALYLCASSLSGTPNTEAFFGQGTRLTVV.

The chain couples TRBV25-1 to TRBJ2-5, with unresolved D. The closer fit of TRBJ2-7 to the DNA end suggests the J call may be wrong. Germline V gene sequence: CDR1 MGHDK, CDR2 SYGVNS. This CDR3 has 11 amino acids. The CDR3: CASSVLYEQYF. In nucleotides, the CDR3 is TGTGCCAGCAGTGTCCTTTACGAGCAGTACTTC.

The chain joins TRBV28 to TRBJ1-5, with 9 bases matching TRBD1. The CDR3 covers 15 residues. From germline, CDR1 is MDHEN and CDR2 SYDVKM. The ends lost 5 bases at V and 10 bases at J; junction bases unmatched: 12. The CDR3 here is CASSPAGTGSGPQHF. The CDR3 region has the DNA TGTGCCAGCAGTCCAGCCGGGACAGGGTCCGGACCCCAGCATTTT.

The chain combines TRBV28 with TRBJ2-1; possibly TRBD1 for D (6 bases). Per the germline V gene, CDR1 is MDHEN and CDR2 is SYDVKM. Trimming pared 8 bases from V and 2 bases from J, leaving 16 bases between. CDR3 size: 15 residues. CDR3 protein: CASAEGVGAYNEQFF. Here the CDR3 DNA reads TGTGCCAGCGCCGAGGGGGTAGGGGCCTACAATGAGCAGTTCTTC.

V is TRBV5-1 and J is TRBJ1-2, with D unresolved. CDR3 length: 15 residues. The V gene's germline CDR1 is SGHRS and CDR2 YFSETQ. Trimming removed 0 bases from V and 5 bases from J, with 14 bases in between. Here the CDR3 reads CASSLARMAQYGYTF. The CDR3 DNA is TGCGCCAGCAGCTTGGCCAGGATGGCTCAGTATGGCTACACCTTC.

The genes are TRBV19 and TRBJ2-5, with D maybe TRBD2 (5 bases). Deletions cut 7 bases from V and 5 bases from J, with 23 bases between. Germline V gives CDR1 LNHDA, CDR2 SQIVND (reference sequence). The CDR3 totals 16 residues. CDR3 sequence (DNA): TGTGCCAGTACCTCCCACGGAGGCCTAACCGGGGAGACCCAGTACTTC. It translates to CASTSHGGLTGETQYF.